These T cell receptor beta chains were read from a single sample in a study of control samples from healthy donors and cancer patients. Measured with immunoSEQ multiplex PCR; TCRdb has only the in-frame clones, and not every one. This sample has about 190,000 clones, with over 80% found just once. Source material: blood. All receptors derive from a man younger than 35 in good health. Both conserved end residues are part of each CDR3. D genes are given only for firm matches. A row's size may be missing; if present it is once, few, many or a size class.

v_call	j_call	d_call	clone_size	cdr3_aa	cdr3_nt
TRBV9	TRBJ2-3	NA	NA	CASSPGWGGTDTQYF	TGTGCCAGCAGCCCGGGGTGGGGGGGCACAGATACGCAGTATTTT
TRBV28	TRBJ2-2	NA	NA	CASSLNGGTGELFF	TGTGCCAGCAGTTTGAACGGGGGCACCGGGGAGCTGTTTTTT
TRBV2	TRBJ1-6	TRBD1	NA	CASGGDRGNSPLHF	TGTGCCAGTGGTGGGGACAGGGGGAATTCACCCCTCCACTTT
TRBV18	TRBJ2-4	NA	NA	CASSPPAKNIQYF	TGTGCCAGCTCACCACCAGCCAAAAACATTCAGTACTTC
TRBV6-5	TRBJ2-1	NA	NA	CASSNWGSYNEQFF	TGTGCCAGCAGCAATTGGGGGTCCTACAATGAGCAGTTCTTC
TRBV19	TRBJ2-2	NA	NA	CASRGVNRDTGELFF	TGTGCCAGTAGGGGGGTGAACAGGGACACCGGGGAGCTGTTTTTT
TRBV2	TRBJ2-1	TRBD2	NA	CASSPTSGGHNEQFF	TGTGCCAGCAGTCCCACTAGCGGGGGGCATAATGAGCAGTTCTTC
TRBV10-3	TRBJ2-7	TRBD1	NA	CAISEGDQGAYYEQYF	TGTGCCATCAGTGAGGGCGACCAGGGGGCGTACTACGAGCAGTACTTC
TRBV12-3/TRBV12-4	TRBJ2-1	NA	once	CASSLSEDEQFF	TGTGCCAGCAGTTTATCTGAAGATGAGCAGTTCTTC
TRBV5-6	TRBJ2-2	NA	NA	CASSLPGNTGELFF	TGTGCCAGCAGCTTGCCCGGAAACACCGGGGAGCTGTTTTTT
TRBV5-8	TRBJ2-3	TRBD2	NA	CASSSPGLAVDTQYF	TGTGCCAGCAGCTCGCCGGGACTAGCGGTAGATACGCAGTATTTT
TRBV6-1	TRBJ1-2	NA	NA	CASSEAYLGYTF	TGTGCCAGCAGTGAAGCATACCTCGGCTACACCTTC
TRBV19	TRBJ2-1	TRBD1	NA	CASSISGTGMYNEQFF	TGTGCCAGTAGTATAAGTGGGACAGGGATGTACAATGAGCAGTTCTTC
TRBV15	TRBJ2-1	TRBD1	once	CATSTRQGSNEQFF	TGTGCCACCAGCACCCGACAGGGAAGTAATGAGCAGTTCTTC
TRBV7-2	TRBJ2-7	TRBD1	NA	CASSLSPGQGYEQYF	TGTGCCAGCAGCTTATCCCCGGGACAGGGCTACGAGCAGTACTTC
TRBV25-1	TRBJ2-7	NA	NA	CASSEVKGEQYF	TGTGCCAGCAGTGAAGTAAAGGGCGAGCAGTACTTC
TRBV7-9	TRBJ1-5	NA	NA	CASTWAPDQPQHF	TGTGCCAGCACCTGGGCGCCAGATCAGCCCCAGCATTTT
TRBV12-3/TRBV12-4	TRBJ1-5	NA	NA	CASSNTRNQPQHF	TGTGCCAGCAGTAATACTCGGAATCAGCCCCAGCATTTT
TRBV25-1	TRBJ2-6	NA	NA	CASSEVTGSGFGANVLTF	TGTGCCAGCAGTGAGGTGACCGGGAGCGGTTTTGGGGCCAACGTCCTGACTTTC
TRBV7-8	TRBJ2-2	NA	NA	CASSLSLTGELFF	TGTGCCAGCAGCTTAAGTTTAACCGGGGAGCTGTTTTTT
TRBV5-1	TRBJ2-1	NA	NA	CASSLVGQRYNEQFF	TGCGCCAGCAGCTTGGTAGGGCAGCGCTACAATGAGCAGTTCTTC
TRBV3-1/TRBV3-2	TRBJ2-5	NA	NA	CASTTRYQETQYF	TGTGCCAGCACCACCCGGTACCAAGAGACCCAGTACTTC
TRBV19	TRBJ1-5	NA	NA	CASSIVGKGVWPQHF	TGTGCCAGTAGTATAGTAGGGAAAGGGGTCTGGCCCCAGCATTTT
TRBV10-1	TRBJ2-1	TRBD2	NA	CASSERGGPGEQFF	TGCGCCAGCAGCGAGCGGGGGGGCCCGGGAGAGCAGTTCTTC
TRBV15	TRBJ2-1	TRBD1	NA	CATSRQSSGGAGYNEQFF	TGTGCCACCAGCAGACAGAGTTCAGGGGGCGCAGGGTACAATGAGCAGTTCTTC
TRBV10-2	TRBJ1-2	NA	NA	CASSSNTESSYGYTF	TGCGCCAGCAGTTCCAACACAGAGTCCTCTTATGGCTACACCTTC
TRBV25-1	TRBJ1-2	NA	NA	CASKGEGGGYTF	TGTGCCAGCAAAGGCGAGGGAGGGGGCTACACCTTC
TRBV11-1	TRBJ2-2	NA	NA	CASSPTRVITGELFF	TGTGCCAGCAGCCCGACCCGTGTAATCACCGGGGAGCTGTTTTTT
TRBV5-1	TRBJ2-1	NA	NA	CASSLQVVNEQFF	TGCGCCAGCAGCTTACAGGTGGTCAATGAGCAGTTCTTC
TRBV25-1	TRBJ2-6	NA	NA	CASSDELTSGANVLTF	TGTGCCAGCAGTGATGAGTTAACTTCTGGGGCCAACGTCCTGACTTTC
TRBV24-1	TRBJ2-7	NA	NA	CATSDLKGGRQYF	TGTGCCACCAGTGATTTAAAGGGAGGAAGGCAGTACTTC
TRBV7-9	TRBJ2-7	NA	NA	CASSLPPRGEQYF	TGTGCCAGCAGCTTACCCCCCAGGGGCGAGCAGTACTTC
TRBV7-2	TRBJ1-1	TRBD1	NA	CASSLNRGLGAEAFF	TGTGCCAGCAGCTTAAACAGGGGGCTTGGGGCTGAAGCTTTCTTT
TRBV3-1/TRBV3-2	TRBJ1-2	NA	NA	CASSPAPGRYTF	TGTGCCAGCAGCCCCGCCCCGGGACGGTACACCTTC
TRBV19	TRBJ2-7	TRBD2	NA	CASRNLAGTYEQYF	TGTGCCAGTAGGAATCTAGCGGGTACCTACGAGCAGTACTTC
TRBV6-5	TRBJ2-5	NA	NA	CASRPLSGQETQYF	TGTGCCAGCAGACCCCTAAGCGGACAAGAGACCCAGTACTTC
TRBV6-1	TRBJ1-6	NA	NA	CASSEGQVRSPLHF	TGTGCCAGCAGTGAAGGGCAGGTTAGATCACCCCTCCACTTT
TRBV2	TRBJ1-1	NA	NA	CASTGVTEAFF	TGTGCCAGCACAGGAGTTACTGAAGCTTTCTTT
TRBV2	TRBJ1-5	TRBD1	NA	CASAGQVSNQPQHF	TGTGCCAGTGCGGGACAGGTTAGCAATCAGCCCCAGCATTTT
TRBV5-1	TRBJ2-7	TRBD1	NA	CASSFRQGSSYEQYF	TGCGCCAGCAGCTTCAGACAGGGATCCTCCTACGAGCAGTACTTC
TRBV5-1	TRBJ1-4	NA	NA	CAPSPGGGAIGDEKLFF	TGCGCCCCCAGCCCGGGGGGGGGCGCGATCGGGGATGAAAAACTGTTTTTT
TRBV5-5	TRBJ1-1	NA	once	CASSLTFEAFF	TGTGCCAGCAGCTTGACCTTTGAAGCTTTCTTT
TRBV5-6	TRBJ2-2	NA	NA	CASSDRVGELFF	TGTGCCAGCAGCGACCGGGTGGGGGAGCTGTTTTTT
TRBV7-2	TRBJ2-3	TRBD2	NA	CASSSSLAGGGADTQYF	TGTGCCAGCAGCTCCTCTCTAGCGGGGGGAGGGGCAGATACGCAGTATTTT
TRBV6-6	TRBJ1-1	TRBD1	NA	CASSSHRTGATEAFF	TGTGCCAGCAGTTCTCACCGAACAGGGGCCACTGAAGCTTTCTTT
TRBV5-1	TRBJ1-1	NA	once	CASSGFRGAATEAFF	TGCGCCAGCAGCGGTTTTCGAGGGGCGGCCACTGAAGCTTTCTTT
TRBV7-3	TRBJ2-3	NA	NA	CASRLTGTDTQYF	TGTGCCAGCAGACTTACAGGGACAGATACGCAGTATTTT
TRBV7-9	TRBJ1-5	NA	NA	CASSPRGGPRDQPQHF	TGTGCCAGCAGCCCCCGGGGGGGGCCCCGGGATCAGCCCCAGCATTTT
TRBV5-1	TRBJ1-1	NA	NA	CASSLETARGEAFF	TGCGCCAGCAGCTTGGAGACGGCTAGAGGTGAAGCTTTCTTT
TRBV10-3	TRBJ2-7	NA	NA	CAISESEGREQYF	TGTGCCATCAGTGAGTCGGAGGGTAGAGAGCAGTACTTC
TRBV2	TRBJ2-3	TRBD2	NA	CASSGLAGGTDTQYF	TGTGCCAGCAGTGGACTAGCGGGGGGCACAGATACGCAGTATTTT
TRBV5-1	TRBJ1-6	NA	NA	CASSLDGPSSYNSPLHF	TGCGCCAGCAGCTTGGACGGCCCGAGCTCCTATAATTCACCCCTCCACTTT
TRBV25-1	TRBJ2-3	TRBD2	NA	CASSAKRTSGGSTDTQYF	TGTGCCAGCAGTGCGAAGCGAACTAGCGGGGGGTCCACAGATACGCAGTATTTT
TRBV6-5	TRBJ1-5	TRBD1	NA	CASGDRGRQPQHF	TGTGCCAGCGGGGACAGGGGCAGACAGCCCCAGCATTTT
TRBV4-2	TRBJ2-3	TRBD2	NA	CASSPTQGRGGASTDTQYF	TGTGCCAGCAGCCCTACCCAGGGGCGGGGGGGGGCTAGCACAGATACGCAGTATTTT
TRBV28	TRBJ2-1	NA	NA	CASSPFEGDPSYNEQFF	TGTGCCAGCAGTCCCTTTGAGGGGGATCCCTCCTACAATGAGCAGTTCTTC
TRBV18	TRBJ1-1	NA	once	CASSPLGENTEAFF	TGTGCCAGCTCACCACTGGGTGAGAACACTGAAGCTTTCTTT
TRBV6-5	TRBJ2-7	NA	NA	CASKGTPNYEQYF	TGTGCCAGCAAGGGGACGCCTAACTACGAGCAGTACTTC
TRBV19	TRBJ2-7	NA	NA	CASSIPGPYEQYF	TGTGCCAGTAGTATCCCAGGGCCCTACGAGCAGTACTTC